This T cell receptor beta chain came from a study of OX40 agonist ivuxolimab in advanced cancers. Study findings and constraints: Clonal expansion was among the lowest in partial responders at 0.1-3.0 mg/kg, especially CD8+.

Libraries were prepared by immunoSEQ multiplex PCR; TCRdb keeps only in-frame clonotypes and omits some of them. In the table there are roughly 68,000 clones, about 79% of which are singletons. Remarks on this clone: The antigen is not known.

Germline CDR1 reads LNHDA; CDR2 reads SQIVND (reference sequence). With 7 bases removed from V and 1 base from J, the gap between germline ends came to 15 bases. The CDR3 runs 15 residues. With autoimmune disease history or systemic immunosuppression, patients were excluded. The chain is built from TRBV19 and TRBJ2-3; no reliable D call. This specimen was CD4+ or CD8+ T cells sorted from blood, taken in a trial of the OX40 agonist ivuxolimab. This TCR derives from an adult with an advanced solid tumor such as melanoma, head and neck, liver or kidney cancer. The CDR3: CASTRHIMGTDTQYF. The CDR3, as DNA: TGTGCCAGTACGCGTCACATCATGGGCACAGATACGCAGTATTTT.